The clone carrying this T cell receptor (beta chain) was observed a few times. Trimming removed 4 bases from V and 12 bases from J, with 10 bases in between. The CDR3 consists of 12 residues. Germline CDR1 reads MNHEY; CDR2 reads SVGAGI. This sample was included in a study of blood T cell repertoires in COVID-19. As originally analysed: Reference gene primer amplification gave nucleated cell count estimates. Here immunoSEQ multiplex PCR was the method, and the copy in TCRdb shows in-frame clones only, minus some. V, J and clone size reflect that table, while D and trimming were determined from the DNA. The sample has 120,000 or so clones; approximately 85% are singletons.

The chain recombines TRBV6-5 with TRBJ1-6; D uncertain. Material for sequencing was peripheral blood. This clonotype was sampled from a man younger than 45 with COVID-19, enrolled during active disease. The CDR3 here is CASSFGRGPLHF. The CDR3 DNA is TGTGCCAGCAGTTTCGGACGGGGACCCCTCCACTTT.